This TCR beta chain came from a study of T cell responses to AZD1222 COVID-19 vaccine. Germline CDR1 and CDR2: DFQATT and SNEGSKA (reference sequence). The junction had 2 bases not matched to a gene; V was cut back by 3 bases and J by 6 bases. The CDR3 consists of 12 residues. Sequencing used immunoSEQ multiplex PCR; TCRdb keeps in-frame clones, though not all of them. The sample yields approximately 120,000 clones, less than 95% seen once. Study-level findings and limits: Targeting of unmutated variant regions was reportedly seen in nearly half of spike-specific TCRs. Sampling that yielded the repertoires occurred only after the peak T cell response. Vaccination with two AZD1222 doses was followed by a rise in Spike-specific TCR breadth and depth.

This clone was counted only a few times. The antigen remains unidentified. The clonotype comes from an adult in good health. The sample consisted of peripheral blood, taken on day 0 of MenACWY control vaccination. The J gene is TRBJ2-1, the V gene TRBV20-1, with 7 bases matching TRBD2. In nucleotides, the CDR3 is TGCAGTGCTAGTACTAGCGTCAATGAGCAGTTCTTC. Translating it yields CSASTSVNEQFF.